This T cell receptor (beta chain) was identified in a study of CD8 T cells in ankylosing spondylitis. Study outcomes and limitations: One TCR beta motif, made up of roughly 8 highly homologous variants, appeared characteristic of ankylosing spondylitis blood. The clones that were linked to disease were reported to be significantly enriched in matched synovial fluid samples from ankylosing spondylitis patients. Disease-linked clones proved CD8+ and comparatively uncommon in peripheral blood.

V was cut by 6 bases and J by 5 bases, with 14 bases left in between. The CDR3 is made up of 14 amino acids. Each TCR beta library was made by quantitative 5'-RACE that incorporated molecular barcodes. TCRdb analysed the 5' RACE reads with MiXCR anew, one entry per CDR3 protein. Among about 750,000 distinct CDR3 sequences listed, about 20% were seen once. This clonotype has at least ten counts. The antigen is unknown. The sequenced sample was blood, either unsorted or a sorted T cell fraction (not recorded which). This sequence joins TRBV12-3 or TRBV12-4 and TRBJ1-5, with D perhaps TRBD1 (5 bases). This sequence was found in a male donor with ankylosing spondylitis. The CDR3 is CASSLGQGDQPQHF. The CDR3 coding sequence is TGTGCCAGCAGCTTGGGGCAGGGCGATCAGCCCCAGCATTTT.